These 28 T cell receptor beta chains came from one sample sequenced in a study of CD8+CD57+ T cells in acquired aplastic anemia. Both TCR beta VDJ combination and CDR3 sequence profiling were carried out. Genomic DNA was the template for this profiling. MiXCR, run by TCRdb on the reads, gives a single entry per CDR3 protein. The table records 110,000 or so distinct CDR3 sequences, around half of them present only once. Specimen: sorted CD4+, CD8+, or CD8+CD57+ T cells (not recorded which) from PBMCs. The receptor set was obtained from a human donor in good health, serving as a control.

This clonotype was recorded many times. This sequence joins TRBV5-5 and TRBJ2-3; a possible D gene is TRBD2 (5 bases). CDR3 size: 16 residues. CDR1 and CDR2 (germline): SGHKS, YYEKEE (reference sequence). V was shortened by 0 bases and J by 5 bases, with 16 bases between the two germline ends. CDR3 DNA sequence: TGTGCCAGCAGCTTGGGGGAGACATCCGCCTTAGATACGCAGTATTTT. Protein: CASSLGETSALDTQYF.

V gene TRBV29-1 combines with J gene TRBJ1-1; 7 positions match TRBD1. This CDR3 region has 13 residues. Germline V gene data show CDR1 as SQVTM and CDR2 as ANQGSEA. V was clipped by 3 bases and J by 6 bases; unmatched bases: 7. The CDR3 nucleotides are TGCAGCGTTGACCGACCGGGACAGTCTGAAGCTTTCTTT. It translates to CSVDRPGQSEAFF.

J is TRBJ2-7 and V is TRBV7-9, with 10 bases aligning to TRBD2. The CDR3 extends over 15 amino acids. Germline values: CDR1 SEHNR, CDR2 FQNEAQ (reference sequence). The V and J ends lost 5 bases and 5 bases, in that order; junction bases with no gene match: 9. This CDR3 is CASSPQREGLDEQYF. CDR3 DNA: TGTGCCAGCAGCCCTCAGCGGGAGGGCCTCGACGAGCAGTACTTC. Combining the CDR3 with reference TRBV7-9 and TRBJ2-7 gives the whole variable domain DTGVSQNPRHKITKRGQNVTFRCDPISEHNRLYWYRQTLGQGPEFLTYFQNEAQLEKSRLLSDRFSAERPKGSFSTLEIQRTEQGDSAMYLCASSPQREGLDEQYFGPGTRLTVT.

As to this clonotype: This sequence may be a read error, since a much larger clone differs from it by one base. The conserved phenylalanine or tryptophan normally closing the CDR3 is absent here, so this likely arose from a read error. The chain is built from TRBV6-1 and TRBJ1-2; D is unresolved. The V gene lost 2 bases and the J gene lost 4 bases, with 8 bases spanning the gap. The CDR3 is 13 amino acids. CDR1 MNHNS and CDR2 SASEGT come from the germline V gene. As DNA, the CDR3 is TGTGCCAGCAGTGAATTTGCCGGCTATGGCTACACCCTC. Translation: CASSEFAGYGYTL.

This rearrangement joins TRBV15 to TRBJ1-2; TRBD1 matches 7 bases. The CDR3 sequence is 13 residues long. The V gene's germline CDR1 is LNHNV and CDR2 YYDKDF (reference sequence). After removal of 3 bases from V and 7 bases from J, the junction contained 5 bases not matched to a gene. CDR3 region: CATSSVTGIGYTF. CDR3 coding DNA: TGTGCCACCAGCAGTGTGACAGGGATTGGCTACACCTTC. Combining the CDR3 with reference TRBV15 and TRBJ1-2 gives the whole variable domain DAMVIQNPRYQVTQFGKPVTLSCSQTLNHNVMYWYQQKSSQAPKLLFHYYDKDFNNEADTPDNFQSRRPNTSFCFLDIRSPGLGDTAMYLCATSSVTGIGYTFGSGTRLTVV.

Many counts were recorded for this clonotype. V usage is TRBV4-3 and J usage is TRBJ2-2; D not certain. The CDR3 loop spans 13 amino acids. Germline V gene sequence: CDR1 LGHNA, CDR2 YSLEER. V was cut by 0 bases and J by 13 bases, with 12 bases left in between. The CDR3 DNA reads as TGCGCCAGCAGCCAAGATTTACGTCTTTGGCTGTTTTTT. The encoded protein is CASSQDLRLWLFF.

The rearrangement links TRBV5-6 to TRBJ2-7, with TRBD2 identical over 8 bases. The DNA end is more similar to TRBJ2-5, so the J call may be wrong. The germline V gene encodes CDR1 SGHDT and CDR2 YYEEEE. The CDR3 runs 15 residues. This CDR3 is CASSLDGTSQETQYF. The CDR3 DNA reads TGTGCCAGCAGCCTTGACGGGACTAGCCAAGAGACCCAGTACTTC.

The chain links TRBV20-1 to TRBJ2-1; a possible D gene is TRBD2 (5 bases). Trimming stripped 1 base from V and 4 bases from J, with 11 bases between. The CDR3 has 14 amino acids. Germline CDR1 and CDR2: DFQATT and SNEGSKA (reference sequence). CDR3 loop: CSARVLEGYNEQFF. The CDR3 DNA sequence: TGCAGTGCTAGAGTATTAGAGGGATACAATGAGCAGTTCTTC.

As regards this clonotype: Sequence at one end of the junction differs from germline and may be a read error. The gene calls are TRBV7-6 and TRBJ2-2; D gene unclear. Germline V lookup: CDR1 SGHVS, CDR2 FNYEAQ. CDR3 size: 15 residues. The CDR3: CANSFPISLAGELFF. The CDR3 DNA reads TGTGCCAACAGCTTTCCGATTTCATTAGCCGGGGAGCTGTTTTTT.

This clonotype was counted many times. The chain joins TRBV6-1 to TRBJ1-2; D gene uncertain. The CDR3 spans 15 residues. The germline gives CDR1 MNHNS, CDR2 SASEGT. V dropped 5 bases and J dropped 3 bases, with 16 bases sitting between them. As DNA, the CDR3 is TGTGCCAGCAGTCCTGACTTCGCCTCCTACTATGGCTACACCTTC. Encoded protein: CASSPDFASYYGYTF.

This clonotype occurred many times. The CDR3 DNA reads TGCAGTGCCATGACTAGCGGGGGGGGACCCTACGAGCAGTACTTC. This encodes CSAMTSGGGPYEQYF. V usage is TRBV20-1 and J usage is TRBJ2-7, with 14 positions matching TRBD2. The CDR3 has 15 amino acids. CDR1 is DFQATT, CDR2 SNEGSKA, per germline (reference sequence). Trimming at V came to 6 bases and at J to 2 bases, leaving 6 bases not matched to a gene.

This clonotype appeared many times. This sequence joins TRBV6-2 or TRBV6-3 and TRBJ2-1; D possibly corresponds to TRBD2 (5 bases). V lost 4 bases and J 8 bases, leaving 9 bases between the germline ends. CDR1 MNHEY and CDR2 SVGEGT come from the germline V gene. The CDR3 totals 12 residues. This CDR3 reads CASSFTADEQFF. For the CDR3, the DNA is TGTGCCAGCAGTTTTACAGCGGATGAGCAGTTCTTC.

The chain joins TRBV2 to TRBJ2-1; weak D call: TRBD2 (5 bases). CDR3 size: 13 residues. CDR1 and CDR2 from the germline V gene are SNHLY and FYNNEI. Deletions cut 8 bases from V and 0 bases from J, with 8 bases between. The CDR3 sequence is CASPRDSYNEQFF. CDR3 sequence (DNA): TGTGCCAGCCCCCGGGACTCCTACAATGAGCAGTTCTTC.

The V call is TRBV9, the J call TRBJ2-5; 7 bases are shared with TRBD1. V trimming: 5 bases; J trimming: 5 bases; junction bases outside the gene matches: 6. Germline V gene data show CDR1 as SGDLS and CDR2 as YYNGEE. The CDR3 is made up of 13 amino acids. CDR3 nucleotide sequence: TGTGCCAGCAGTCTGGGACAGAGGGAGACCCAGTACTTC. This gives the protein CASSLGQRETQYF.

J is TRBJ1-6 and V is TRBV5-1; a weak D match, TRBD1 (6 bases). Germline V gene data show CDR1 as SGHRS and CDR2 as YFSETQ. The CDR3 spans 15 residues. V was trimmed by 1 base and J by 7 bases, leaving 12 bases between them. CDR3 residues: CASSLNTGKNSPLHF. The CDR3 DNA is TGCGCCAGCAGCTTGAATACAGGGAAAAATTCACCCCTCCACTTT.

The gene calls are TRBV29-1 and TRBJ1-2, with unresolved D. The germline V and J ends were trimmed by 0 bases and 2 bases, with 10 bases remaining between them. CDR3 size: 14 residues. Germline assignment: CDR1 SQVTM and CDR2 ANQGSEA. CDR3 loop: CSVEDERRNYGYTF. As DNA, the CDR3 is TGCAGCGTTGAAGACGAAAGGCGGAACTATGGCTACACCTTC.

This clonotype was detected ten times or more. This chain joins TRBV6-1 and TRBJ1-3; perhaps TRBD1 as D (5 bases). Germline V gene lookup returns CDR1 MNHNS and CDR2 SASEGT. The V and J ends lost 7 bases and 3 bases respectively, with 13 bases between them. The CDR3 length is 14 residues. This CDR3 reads CASTRRGSGNTIYF. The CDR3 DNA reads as TGTGCCAGCACCCGGCGGGGCAGTGGAAACACCATATATTTT.

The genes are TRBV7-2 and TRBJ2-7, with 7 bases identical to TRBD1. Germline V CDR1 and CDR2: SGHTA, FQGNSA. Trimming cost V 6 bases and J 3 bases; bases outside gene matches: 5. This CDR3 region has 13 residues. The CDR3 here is CASRQGLLYEQYF. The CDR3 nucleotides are TGTGCCAGCAGACAGGGGTTACTCTACGAGCAGTACTTC.

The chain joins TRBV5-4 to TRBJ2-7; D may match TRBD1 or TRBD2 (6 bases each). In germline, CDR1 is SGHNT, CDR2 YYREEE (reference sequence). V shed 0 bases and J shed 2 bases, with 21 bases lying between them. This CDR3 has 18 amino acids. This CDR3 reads CASSLGSSDTDSAYEQYF. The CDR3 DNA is TGTGCCAGCAGCTTGGGCTCTAGCGACACGGACAGTGCCTACGAGCAGTACTTC.

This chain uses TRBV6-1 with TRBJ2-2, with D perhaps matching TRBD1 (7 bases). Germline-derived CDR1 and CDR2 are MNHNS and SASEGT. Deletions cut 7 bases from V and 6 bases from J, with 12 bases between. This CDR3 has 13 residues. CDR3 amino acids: CASTPGGSGELFF. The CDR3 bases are TGTGCCAGCACCCCAGGGGGGTCCGGGGAGCTGTTTTTT.

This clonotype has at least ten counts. The CDR3 here is CASSQVTESYEQYF. CDR3 in DNA: TGCGCCAGCAGCCAAGTAACAGAGTCCTACGAGCAGTACTTC. The V gene is TRBV4-3, the J gene TRBJ2-7; the D is unclear. The CDR3 spans 14 residues. Germline values: CDR1 LGHNA, CDR2 YSLEER. V lost 1 base to trimming and J lost 1 base, with 8 bases between them.

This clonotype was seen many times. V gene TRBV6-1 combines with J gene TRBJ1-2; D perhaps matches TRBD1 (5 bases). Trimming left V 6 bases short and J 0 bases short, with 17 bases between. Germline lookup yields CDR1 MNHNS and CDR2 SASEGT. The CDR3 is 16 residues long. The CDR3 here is CASSERRRGPNYGYTF. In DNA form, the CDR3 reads TGTGCCAGCAGCGAACGCCGGCGGGGACCTAACTATGGCTACACCTTC.

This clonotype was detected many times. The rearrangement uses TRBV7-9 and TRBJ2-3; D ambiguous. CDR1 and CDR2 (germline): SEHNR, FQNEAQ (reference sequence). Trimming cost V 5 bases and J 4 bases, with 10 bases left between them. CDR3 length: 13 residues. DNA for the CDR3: TGTGCCAGCAGCCCCCTACGGGCAGATACGCAGTATTTT. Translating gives CASSPLRADTQYF.

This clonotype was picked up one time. CDR3 sequence (DNA): TGTGCCAGCAGCCCAGACAGTGGAGATTCACCCCTCCACTTT. The encoded protein is CASSPDSGDSPLHF. The chain employs TRBV9 and TRBJ1-6, with D maybe TRBD1 (5 bases). From germline, CDR1 is SGDLS and CDR2 YYNGEE. The germline V and J ends were trimmed by 4 bases and 8 bases, with 13 bases remaining between them. The CDR3 sequence is 14 residues long.

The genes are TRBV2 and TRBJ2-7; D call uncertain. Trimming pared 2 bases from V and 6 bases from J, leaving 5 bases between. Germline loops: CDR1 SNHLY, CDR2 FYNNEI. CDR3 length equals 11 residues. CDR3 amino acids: CASSETSEQYF. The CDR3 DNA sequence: TGTGCCAGCAGTGAAACCTCCGAGCAGTACTTC.

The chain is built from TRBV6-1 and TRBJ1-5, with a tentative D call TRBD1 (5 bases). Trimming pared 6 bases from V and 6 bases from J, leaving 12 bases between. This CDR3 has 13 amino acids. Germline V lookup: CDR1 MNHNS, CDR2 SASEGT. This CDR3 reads CASSVTEVQPQHF. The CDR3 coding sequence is TGTGCCAGCAGCGTGACAGAGGTTCAGCCCCAGCATTTT.

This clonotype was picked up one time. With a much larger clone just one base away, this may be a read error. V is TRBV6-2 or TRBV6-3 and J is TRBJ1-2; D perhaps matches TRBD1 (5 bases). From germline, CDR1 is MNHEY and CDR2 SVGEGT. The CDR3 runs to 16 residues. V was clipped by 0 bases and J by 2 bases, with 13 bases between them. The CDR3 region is CASSYSGLPKNYGYTF. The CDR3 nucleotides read TGTGCCAGCAGTTACTCGGGACTCCCAAAAAACTATGGCTACACCTTC.

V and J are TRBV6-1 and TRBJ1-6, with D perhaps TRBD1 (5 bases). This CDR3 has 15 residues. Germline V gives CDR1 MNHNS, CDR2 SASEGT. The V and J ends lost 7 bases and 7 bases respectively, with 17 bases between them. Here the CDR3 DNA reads TGTGCCAGCACACGTATTCAGGGTAGCAATTCACCCCTCCACTTT. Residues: CASTRIQGSNSPLHF.